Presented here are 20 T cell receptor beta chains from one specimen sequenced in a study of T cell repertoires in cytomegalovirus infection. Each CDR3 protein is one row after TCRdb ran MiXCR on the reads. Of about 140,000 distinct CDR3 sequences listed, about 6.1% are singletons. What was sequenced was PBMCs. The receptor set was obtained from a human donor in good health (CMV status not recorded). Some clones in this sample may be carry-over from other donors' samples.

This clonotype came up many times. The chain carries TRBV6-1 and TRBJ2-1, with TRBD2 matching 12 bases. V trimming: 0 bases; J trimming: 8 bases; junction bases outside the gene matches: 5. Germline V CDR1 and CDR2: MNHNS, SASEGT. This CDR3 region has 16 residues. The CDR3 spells CASSEASGLAGYEQFF. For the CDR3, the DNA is TGTGCCAGCAGTGAAGCGTCAGGACTAGCGGGGTATGAGCAGTTCTTC.

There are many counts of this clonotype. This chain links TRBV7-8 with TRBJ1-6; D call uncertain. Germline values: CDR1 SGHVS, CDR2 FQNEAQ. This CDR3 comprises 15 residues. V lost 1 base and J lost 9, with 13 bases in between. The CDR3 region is CASSLGPGMGSPLHF. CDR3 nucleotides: TGTGCCAGCAGCTTAGGGCCCGGTATGGGTTCACCCCTCCACTTT.

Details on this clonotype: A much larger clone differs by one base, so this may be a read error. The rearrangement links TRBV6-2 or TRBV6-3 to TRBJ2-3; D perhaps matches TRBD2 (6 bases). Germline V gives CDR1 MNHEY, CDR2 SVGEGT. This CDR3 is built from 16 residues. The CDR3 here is CTSSYSQPGGTDTQYF. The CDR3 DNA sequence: TGTACCAGCAGTTACTCCCAGCCGGGAGGCACAGATACGCAGTATTTT.

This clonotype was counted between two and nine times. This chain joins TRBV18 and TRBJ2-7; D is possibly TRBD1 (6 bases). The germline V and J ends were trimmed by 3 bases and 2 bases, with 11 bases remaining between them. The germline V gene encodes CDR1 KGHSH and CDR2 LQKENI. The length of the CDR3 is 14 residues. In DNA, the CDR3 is TGTGCCAGCTCACCCCTACAGGGCGCCTACGAGCAGTACTTC. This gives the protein CASSPLQGAYEQYF.

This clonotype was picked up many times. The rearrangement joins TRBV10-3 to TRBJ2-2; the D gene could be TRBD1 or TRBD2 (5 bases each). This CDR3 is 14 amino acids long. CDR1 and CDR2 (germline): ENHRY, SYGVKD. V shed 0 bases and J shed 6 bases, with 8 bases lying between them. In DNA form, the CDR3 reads TGTGCCATCAGTGAGTCTTCGGGACCCGGGGAGCTGTTTTTT. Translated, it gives CAISESSGPGELFF.

In DNA, the CDR3 is TGTGCCAGCAGCCGTACGGCACAGAACACTGAAGCTTTCTTT. This gives the protein CASSRTAQNTEAFF. The chain joins TRBV11-2 to TRBJ1-1; D remains unclear. This CDR3 is 14 amino acids long. CDR1 and CDR2 (germline): SGHAT, FQNNGV. V lost 5 bases and J lost 1, with 11 bases in between. The full variable domain, rest sourced from reference TRBV11-2 and TRBJ1-1, is EAGVAQSPRYKIIEKRQSVAFWCNPISGHATLYWYQQILGQGPKLLIQFQNNGVVDDSQLPKDRFSAERLKGVDSTLKIQPAKLEDSAVYLCASSRTAQNTEAFFGQGTRLTVV.

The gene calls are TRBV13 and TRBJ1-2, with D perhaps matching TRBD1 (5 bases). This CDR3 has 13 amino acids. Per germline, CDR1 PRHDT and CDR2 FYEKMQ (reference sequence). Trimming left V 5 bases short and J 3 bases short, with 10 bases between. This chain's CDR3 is CASSAVRDYGYTF. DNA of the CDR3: TGTGCCAGCAGCGCTGTCAGGGACTATGGCTACACCTTC. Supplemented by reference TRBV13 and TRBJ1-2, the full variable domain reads AAGVIQSPRHLIKEKRETATLKCYPIPRHDTVYWYQQGPGQDPQFLISFYEKMQSDKGSIPDRFSAQQFSDYHSELNMSSLELGDSALYFCASSAVRDYGYTFGSGTRLTVV.

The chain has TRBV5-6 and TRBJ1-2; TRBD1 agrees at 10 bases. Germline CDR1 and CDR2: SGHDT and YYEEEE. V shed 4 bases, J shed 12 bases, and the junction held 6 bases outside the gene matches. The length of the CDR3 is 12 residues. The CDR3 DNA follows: TGTGCCAGCAGCCACGGGACAGGGGAGGACACCTTC. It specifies CASSHGTGEDTF. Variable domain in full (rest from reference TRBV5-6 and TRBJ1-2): DAGVTQSPTHLIKTRGQQVTLRCSPKSGHDTVSWYQQALGQGPQFIFQYYEEEERQRGNFPDRFSGHQFPNYSSELNVNALLLGDSALYLCASSHGTGEDTFGSGTRLTVV.

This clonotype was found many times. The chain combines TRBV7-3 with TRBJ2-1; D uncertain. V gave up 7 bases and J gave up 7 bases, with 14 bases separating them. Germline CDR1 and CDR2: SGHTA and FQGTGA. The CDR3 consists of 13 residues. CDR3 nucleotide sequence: TGTGCCAGCACCAAAAGTGGCTCGAATGAGCAGTTCTTC. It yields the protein CASTKSGSNEQFF. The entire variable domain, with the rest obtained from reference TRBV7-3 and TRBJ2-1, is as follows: GAGVSQTPSNKVTEKGKYVELRCDPISGHTALYWYRQSLGQGPEFLIYFQGTGAADDSGLPNDRFFAVRPEGSVSTLKIQRTERGDSAVYLCASTKSGSNEQFFGPGTRLTVL.

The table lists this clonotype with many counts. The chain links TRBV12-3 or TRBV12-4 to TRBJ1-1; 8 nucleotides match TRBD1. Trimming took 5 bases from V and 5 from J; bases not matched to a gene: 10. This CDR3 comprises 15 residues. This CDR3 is CASSPRQGANTEAFF. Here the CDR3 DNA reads TGTGCCAGCAGTCCCCGCCAGGGGGCGAATACTGAAGCTTTCTTT.

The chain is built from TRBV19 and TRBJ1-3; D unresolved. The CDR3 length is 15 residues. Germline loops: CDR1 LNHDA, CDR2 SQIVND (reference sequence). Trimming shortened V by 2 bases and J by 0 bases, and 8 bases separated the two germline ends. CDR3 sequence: CASSIRTASGNTIYF. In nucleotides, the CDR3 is TGTGCCAGTAGTATAAGAACAGCCTCTGGAAACACCATATATTTT.

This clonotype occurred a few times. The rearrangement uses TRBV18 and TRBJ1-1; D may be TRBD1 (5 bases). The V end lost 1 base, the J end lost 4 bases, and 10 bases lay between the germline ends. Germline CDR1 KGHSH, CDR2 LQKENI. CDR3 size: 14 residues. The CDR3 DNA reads TGTGCCAGCTCACCACAAGGGGTGGGCACTGAAGCTTTCTTT. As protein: CASSPQGVGTEAFF.

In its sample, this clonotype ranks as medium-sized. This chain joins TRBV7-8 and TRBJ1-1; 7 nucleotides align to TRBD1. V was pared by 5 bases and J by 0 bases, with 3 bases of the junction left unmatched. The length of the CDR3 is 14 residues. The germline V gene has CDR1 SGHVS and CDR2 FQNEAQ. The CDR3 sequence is CASSRGQLNTEAFF. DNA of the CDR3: TGTGCCAGCAGCAGGGGACAGCTGAACACTGAAGCTTTCTTT.

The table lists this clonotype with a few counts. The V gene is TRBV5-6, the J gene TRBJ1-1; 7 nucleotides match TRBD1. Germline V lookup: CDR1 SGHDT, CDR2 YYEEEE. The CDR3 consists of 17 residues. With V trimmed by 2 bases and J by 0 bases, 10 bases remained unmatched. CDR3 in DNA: TGTGCCAGCAGCTTCTTTTTACAGGGGAAGATGAACACTGAAGCTTTCTTT. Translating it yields CASSFFLQGKMNTEAFF.

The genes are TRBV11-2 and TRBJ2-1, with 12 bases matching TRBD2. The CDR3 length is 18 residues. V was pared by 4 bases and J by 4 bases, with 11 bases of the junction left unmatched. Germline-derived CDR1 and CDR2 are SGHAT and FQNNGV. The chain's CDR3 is CASSSLTSGGSYYNEQFF. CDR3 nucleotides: TGTGCCAGCAGCTCCTTGACTAGCGGGGGAAGTTATTACAATGAGCAGTTCTTC.

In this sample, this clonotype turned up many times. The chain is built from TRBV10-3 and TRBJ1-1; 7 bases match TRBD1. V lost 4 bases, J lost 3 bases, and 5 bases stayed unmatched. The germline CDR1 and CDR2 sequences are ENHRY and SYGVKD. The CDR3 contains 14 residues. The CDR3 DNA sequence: TGTGCCATCAGTGGACAGGGCGGGGACACTGAAGCTTTCTTT. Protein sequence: CAISGQGGDTEAFF.

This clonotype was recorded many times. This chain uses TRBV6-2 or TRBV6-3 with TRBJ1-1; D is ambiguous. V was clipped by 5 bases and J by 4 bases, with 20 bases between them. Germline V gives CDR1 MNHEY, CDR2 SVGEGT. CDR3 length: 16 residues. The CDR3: CASSPAGRKGSTEAFF. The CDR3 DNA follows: TGTGCCAGCAGTCCGGCAGGACGGAAGGGATCCACTGAAGCTTTCTTT.

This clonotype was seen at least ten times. CDR3 bases: TGTGCCAGTAGTATAACAGGGGAGCGGGAAAACACTGAAGCTTTCTTT. Residues: CASSITGERENTEAFF. The chain recombines TRBV19 with TRBJ1-1, with 7 bases lining up with TRBD1. The CDR3 totals 16 residues. CDR1 and CDR2 (germline): LNHDA, SQIVND (reference sequence). The junction had 8 bases not matched to a gene; V was cut back by 2 bases and J by 2 bases. Looking up the rest from reference TRBV19 and TRBJ1-1 gives the full variable domain: DGGITQSPKYLFRKEGQNVTLSCEQNLNHDAMYWYRQDPGQGLRLIYYSQIVNDFQKGDIAEGYSVSREKKESFPLTVTSAQKNPTAFYLCASSITGERENTEAFFGQGTRLTVV.

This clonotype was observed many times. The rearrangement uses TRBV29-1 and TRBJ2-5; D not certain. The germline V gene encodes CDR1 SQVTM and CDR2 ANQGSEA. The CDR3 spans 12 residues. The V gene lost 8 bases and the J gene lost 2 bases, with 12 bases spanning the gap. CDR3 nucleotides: TGCAGCTCTCAGGAACATCAAGAGACCCAGTACTTC. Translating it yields CSSQEHQETQYF.

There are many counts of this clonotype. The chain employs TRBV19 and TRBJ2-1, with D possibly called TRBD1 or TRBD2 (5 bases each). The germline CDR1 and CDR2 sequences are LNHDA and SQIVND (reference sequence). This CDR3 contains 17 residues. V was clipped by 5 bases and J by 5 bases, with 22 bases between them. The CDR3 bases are TGTGCCAGTAGTCTCCCCTCTTACCGGGGCCCTAACAATGAGCAGTTCTTC. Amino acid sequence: CASSLPSYRGPNNEQFF.